This TCR beta chain was recovered during a study of blood T cell repertoires in COVID-19. In the study overall: COVID-19 samples from acute and convalescent phases originated in the United States, Italy and Spain. Sources were T cells, B-cell-depleted T cells, or PBMCs; the material itself was cDNA or gDNA.

Here immunoSEQ multiplex PCR was the method, and the copy in TCRdb shows in-frame clones only, minus some. The sample has about 190,000 clones, around 79% seen once. V was clipped by 6 bases and J by 7 bases, with 15 bases between them. Germline V gene sequence: CDR1 MDHEN, CDR2 SYDVKM. The CDR3 runs to 14 residues. The V gene is TRBV28, the J gene TRBJ1-4, with D uncertain. This receptor was obtained from a woman in her 50s with acute or convalescent COVID-19. Material for sequencing was peripheral blood. CDR3 in amino acids: CASRGARAPEKLFF. The CDR3, as DNA: TGTGCCAGCAGGGGAGCCCGGGCCCCTGAAAAACTGTTTTTT.